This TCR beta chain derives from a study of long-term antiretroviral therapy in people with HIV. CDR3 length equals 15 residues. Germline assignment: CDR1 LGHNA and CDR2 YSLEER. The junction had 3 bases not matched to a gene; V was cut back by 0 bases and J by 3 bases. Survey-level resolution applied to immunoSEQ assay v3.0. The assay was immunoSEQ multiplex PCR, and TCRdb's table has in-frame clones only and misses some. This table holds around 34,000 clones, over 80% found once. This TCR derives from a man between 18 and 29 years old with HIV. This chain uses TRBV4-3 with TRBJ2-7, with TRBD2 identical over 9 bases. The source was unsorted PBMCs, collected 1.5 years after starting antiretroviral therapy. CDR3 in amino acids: CASSQDGSGSYEQYF. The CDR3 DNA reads TGCGCCAGCAGCCAAGACGGTAGCGGGAGCTACGAGCAGTACTTC.